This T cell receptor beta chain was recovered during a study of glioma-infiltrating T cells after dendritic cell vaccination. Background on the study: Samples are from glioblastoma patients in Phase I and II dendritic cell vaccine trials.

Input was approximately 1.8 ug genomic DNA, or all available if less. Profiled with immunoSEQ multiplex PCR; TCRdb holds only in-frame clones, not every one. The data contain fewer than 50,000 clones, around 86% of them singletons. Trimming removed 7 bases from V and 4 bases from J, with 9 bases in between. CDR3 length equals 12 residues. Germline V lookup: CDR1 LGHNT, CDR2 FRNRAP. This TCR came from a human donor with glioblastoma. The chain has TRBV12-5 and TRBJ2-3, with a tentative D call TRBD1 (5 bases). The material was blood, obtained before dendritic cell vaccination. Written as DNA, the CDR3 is TGTGCTAGTGTGCAGGGCGCAGATACGCAGTATTTT. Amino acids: CASVQGADTQYF.